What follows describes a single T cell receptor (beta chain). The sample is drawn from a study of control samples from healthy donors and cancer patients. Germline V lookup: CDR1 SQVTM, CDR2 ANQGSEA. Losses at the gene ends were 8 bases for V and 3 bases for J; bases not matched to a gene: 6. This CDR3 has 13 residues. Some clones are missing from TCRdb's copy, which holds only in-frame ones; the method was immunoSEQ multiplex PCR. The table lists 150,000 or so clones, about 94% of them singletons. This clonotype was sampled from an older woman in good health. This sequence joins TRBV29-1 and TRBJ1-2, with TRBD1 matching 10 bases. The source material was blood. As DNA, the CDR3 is TGCAGCTGTCGTGGGACAGGGGACTATGGCTACACCTTC. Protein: CSCRGTGDYGYTF.